What follows are 21 T cell receptor beta chains derived from one specimen sequenced in a study of T cell responses to AZD1222 COVID-19 vaccine. Using immunoSEQ multiplex PCR, the repertoire was profiled, and TCRdb retains in-frame clones only, with some absent. Altogether 75,000 to 95,000 clones are present, 70% to 90% being singletons, with the ten largest covering approximately 21%. The sample in question was peripheral blood, obtained on day 0 of AZD1222 vaccination. The receptors originated from an adult in good health.

A note on this clone: At one end the junction does not follow the germline gene, possibly because of a read error. This chain links TRBV6-5 with TRBJ2-7; D is ambiguous. CDR1 is MNHEY and CDR2 is SVGAGI in the germline V gene. CDR3 length equals 13 residues. CDR3 protein: CASKVFGKYGQYF. For the CDR3, the DNA is TGTGCCAGCAAGGTCTTCGGCAAGTACGGGCAGTACTTC.

The chain joins TRBV4-3 to TRBJ1-6; D not certain. The germline V gene encodes CDR1 LGHNA and CDR2 YSLEER. This CDR3 contains 14 residues. The ends were cut back, 3 bases at V and 7 bases at J, with 10 bases in the middle. CDR3 in DNA: TGCGCCAGCAGCCAGGATCTAGCGAATTCACCCCTCCACTTT. Translated: CASSQDLANSPLHF.

V gene TRBV29-1 combines with J gene TRBJ1-4; D may be TRBD1 (5 bases). The CDR3 has 13 amino acids. V was clipped by 5 bases and J by 4 bases, with 11 bases between them. Per germline, CDR1 SQVTM and CDR2 ANQGSEA. CDR3 loop: CSVPGGGNEKLFF. The CDR3 DNA reads as TGCAGCGTTCCCGGCGGGGGTAATGAAAAACTGTTTTTT.

This clone appeared once. The V gene is TRBV3-1 (or the pseudogene TRBV3-2), the J gene TRBJ2-5, with a tentative D call TRBD1 (6 bases). The ends were cut back, 0 bases at V and 2 bases at J, with 25 bases in the middle. CDR3 size: 20 residues. Germline V gene data show CDR1 as LGHDT and CDR2 as YNNKEL (reference sequence). CDR3 sequence reads: CASSQDPLQGTYPPQETQYF. Written as DNA, the CDR3 is TGTGCCAGCAGCCAAGATCCTCTACAGGGAACTTACCCCCCGCAAGAGACCCAGTACTTC.

The chain carries TRBV6-5 and TRBJ1-1, with 8 bases lining up with TRBD1. The germline CDR1 and CDR2 sequences are MNHEY and SVGAGI. V lost 7 bases and J lost 0; bases outside the gene matches: 7. The CDR3 covers 15 residues. The chain's CDR3 is CASILGQGLNTEAFF. Written as DNA, the CDR3 is TGTGCCAGCATCCTCGGACAGGGTTTGAACACTGAAGCTTTCTTT.

The CDR3 region has the DNA TGTGCCAGCAGTACCGCCCCAGGGGGCGGCAATCAGCCCCAGCATTTT. This encodes CASSTAPGGGNQPQHF. This rearrangement joins TRBV6-2 or TRBV6-3 to TRBJ1-5; TRBD1 matches at 8 bases. CDR1 is MNHEY, CDR2 SVGEGT, per germline. V dropped 5 bases and J dropped 2; count of bases not matched to a gene: 8. CDR3 size: 16 residues.

The chain recombines TRBV2 with TRBJ1-1, with TRBD1 identical over 7 bases. The CDR3 consists of 13 residues. Germline trimming cut 1 base from V and 9 bases from J; bases unmatched to any gene: 5. From germline, CDR1 is SNHLY and CDR2 FYNNEI. CDR3: CASSEGRGVKAFF. The CDR3 nucleotides are TGTGCCAGCAGTGAAGGCAGGGGGGTGAAAGCTTTCTTT.

This clone occurred a few times. This sequence joins TRBV5-8 and TRBJ2-1, with a tentative D call TRBD2 (5 bases). The V end was cut by 5 bases, the J end by 0 bases, with 15 bases between. Germline CDR1 and CDR2: SGHTS and YDEGEE. The CDR3 is 16 residues long. The CDR3 here is CASSNFAGSSYNEQFF. The CDR3 coding sequence is TGTGCCAGCAGTAACTTTGCGGGCAGCTCCTACAATGAGCAGTTCTTC.

The CDR3 is CASSSSTGNTIYF. The DNA for the CDR3 is TGTGCCAGCAGCTCCTCAACTGGAAACACCATATATTTT. The V and J genes are TRBV7-2 and TRBJ1-3; D is ambiguous. This CDR3 spans 13 amino acids. CDR1 is SGHTA and CDR2 is FQGNSA in the germline V gene. V was cut by 4 bases and J by 2 bases, with 6 bases left in between. The variable domain in full, with the rest retrieved from reference TRBV7-2 and TRBJ1-3, is GAGVSQSPSNKVTEKGKDVELRCDPISGHTALYWYRQSLGQGLEFLIYFQGNSAPDKSGLPSDRFSAERTGGSVSTLTIQRTQQEDSAVYLCASSSSTGNTIYFGEGSWLTVV.

The V and J genes are TRBV7-9 and TRBJ2-3, with D uncertain. This CDR3 is 12 amino acids long. The germline gives CDR1 SEHNR, CDR2 FQNEAQ (reference sequence). V was trimmed by 4 bases and J by 6 bases, leaving 8 bases between them. CDR3 nucleotides: TGTGCCAGCAGCTCCGGCTGGGATACGCAGTATTTT. Translated, it gives CASSSGWDTQYF.

The chain recombines TRBV5-1 with TRBJ2-1, with TRBD2 matching over 10 bases. Losses at the gene ends were 4 bases for V and 4 bases for J; bases not matched to a gene: 14. Germline V gene sequence: CDR1 SGHRS, CDR2 YFSETQ. The CDR3 runs to 18 residues. DNA of the CDR3: TGCGCCAGCAGCATACTCCCGACTAGCGGGCGTAGGTACAATGAGCAGTTCTTC. Translating gives CASSILPTSGRRYNEQFF.

V and J are TRBV7-2 and TRBJ2-5; D gene unclear. The CDR3 consists of 14 residues. Germline CDR1 and CDR2: SGHTA and FQGNSA. Trimming took off 5 bases at V and 5 bases at J, with 15 bases between the two ends. The CDR3 spells CASSKTWTRETQYF. CDR3 sequence (DNA): TGTGCCAGCAGCAAAACTTGGACGCGGGAGACCCAGTACTTC.

The table lists this clone with a count of one. The chain uses TRBV5-5 and TRBJ2-7, with D uncertain. This CDR3 is 16 amino acids long. Trimming cost V 0 bases and J 1 base, with 14 bases left between them. Germline V lookup: CDR1 SGHKS, CDR2 YYEKEE (reference sequence). The CDR3, as DNA: TGTGCCAGCAGCTTGGCCGGATACGAAAGATCCTACGAGCAGTACTTC. It codes for CASSLAGYERSYEQYF.

This chain joins TRBV5-1 and TRBJ2-2; no reliable D call. Trimming shortened V by 2 bases and J by 3 bases, and 5 bases separated the two germline ends. The CDR3 totals 13 residues. The V gene's germline CDR1 is SGHRS and CDR2 YFSETQ. The CDR3 nucleotides read TGCGCCAGCAGCTTCCAGTACACCGGGGAGCTGTTTTTT. Protein product: CASSFQYTGELFF. The full variable domain, in which reference TRBV5-1 and TRBJ2-2 provide the parts outside the CDR3, is KAGVTQTPRYLIKTRGQQVTLSCSPISGHRSVSWYQQTPGQGLQFLFEYFSETQRNKGNFPGRFSGRQFSNSRSEMNVSTLELGDSALYLCASSFQYTGELFFGEGSRLTVL.

The gene calls are TRBV28 and TRBJ2-3, with a weak D call TRBD2 (5 bases). Between the trimmed V and J ends, which lost 1 base and 0 bases, there was a span of 14 bases. The CDR3 has 17 residues. Germline V gene data show CDR1 as MDHEN and CDR2 as SYDVKM. In nucleotides, the CDR3 is TGTGCCAGCAGTTTATATTCGAGGGTCAGGAGCACAGATACGCAGTATTTT. As protein: CASSLYSRVRSTDTQYF.

CDR3 coding DNA: TGTGCCATCTCCCCCGGAATTAACTATGGCTACACCTTC. Translation gives CAISPGINYGYTF. This chain uses TRBV28 with TRBJ1-2, with D unclear. The V end lost 10 bases, the J end lost 1 base, and 13 bases lay between the germline ends. Per the germline V gene, CDR1 is MDHEN and CDR2 is SYDVKM. The CDR3 runs 13 residues.

The chain combines TRBV5-1 with TRBJ1-2; 7 bases map to TRBD1. The CDR3 is 13 residues long. The ends lost 3 bases at V and 6 bases at J; junction bases unmatched: 5. Germline-derived CDR1 and CDR2 are SGHRS and YFSETQ. This CDR3 is CASSSPTGDGYTF. The DNA for the CDR3 is TGCGCCAGCAGCTCCCCCACAGGGGATGGCTACACCTTC.

There are a few counts of this clone. The CDR3 region is CASSEDGIGAFF. CDR3 sequence (DNA): TGTGCCAGCAGTGAGGACGGAATTGGAGCTTTCTTT. The rearrangement uses TRBV2 and TRBJ1-1, with D hard to call. Trimming removed 3 bases at V and 10 bases at J, with 12 bases between. Germline assignment: CDR1 SNHLY and CDR2 FYNNEI. The CDR3 totals 12 residues.

This clone was seen ten or more times. Sequence at one end of the junction differs from germline and may be a read error. The chain joins TRBV5-4 to TRBJ1-4; D gene unclear. The V gene's germline CDR1 is SGHNT and CDR2 YYREEE (reference sequence). This CDR3 has 12 amino acids. CDR3 in DNA: TGTGCCAGCAGCTTACAGTTCCCAAAAACTGTTTTT. Its protein is CASSLQFPKTVF.

This chain connects TRBV5-1 to TRBJ2-7; TRBD2 agrees at 7 bases. With V trimmed by 6 bases and J by 2 bases, 8 bases remained unmatched. Germline assignment: CDR1 SGHRS and CDR2 YFSETQ. The CDR3 has 14 amino acids. CDR3 region: CASKEGGLTYEQYF. CDR3 DNA: TGCGCCAGCAAGGAGGGAGGGTTAACCTACGAGCAGTACTTC.

This chain joins TRBV28 and TRBJ2-3; TRBD1 matches at 7 bases. CDR1 and CDR2 from the germline V gene are MDHEN and SYDVKM. Trimming at V came to 8 bases and at J to 1 base, leaving 3 bases not matched to a gene. The CDR3 spans 13 residues. CDR3 loop: CASYGQGTDTQYF. DNA of the CDR3: TGTGCCAGCTACGGACAGGGCACAGATACGCAGTATTTT. Supplemented by reference TRBV28 and TRBJ2-3, the full variable domain reads DVKVTQSSRYLVKRTGEKVFLECVQDMDHENMFWYRQDPGLGLRLIYFSYDVKMKEKGDIPEGYSVSREKKERFSLILESASTNQTSMYLCASYGQGTDTQYFGPGTRLTVL.